The clone carrying this T cell receptor beta chain was found a few times. Its antigen is not known. The sample originates from a study of beta chain features in type 1 diabetes. Study at large: In all, about 100,000,000 sorted cells from all samples were analyzed.

V lost 6 bases, J lost 2 bases, and 5 bases stayed unmatched. Germline V gene lookup returns CDR1 ENHRY and CDR2 SYGVKD. There are 16 residues in the CDR3. Expressed TCRB transcripts were sequenced because the entire RNA isolate underwent reverse transcription. Naive, central memory and regulatory T cell samples averaged around 3.5 million immunoSEQ reads each. Only in-frame clones appear in the TCRdb table, and some are missing; sequencing was by immunoSEQ multiplex PCR. The sample consists of some 350,000 clones, about 10% of them appearing once. Study observations and caveats: In every one of the four CD4+ subsets, TCRB CDR3s were moderately but significantly shorter in Type 1 diabetes patients. Compared to healthy donors, patients appeared to have naive, central memory and Treg TCRB repertoires that were more alike.

Heparinised blood was drawn once per donor, averaging around 110 mL. The receptor was derived from a young man with type 1 diabetes. The J gene is TRBJ2-2, the V gene TRBV10-3; 11 bases agree with TRBD1. Sequencing used central memory CD4+ T cells from blood. The CDR3: CAIRIGQGANTGELFF. CDR3 DNA sequence: TGTGCCATCAGAATAGGACAGGGGGCCAACACCGGGGAGCTGTTTTTT.